A selection of T cell receptor beta chains follows, all from one sample in a study of blood T cell repertoires in COVID-19. Produced via immunoSEQ multiplex PCR; TCRdb's table is partial and in-frame only. This table has about 220,000 clones, 82% appearing once. The sequenced sample consisted of peripheral blood. All receptors derive from a woman older than 75 with acute or convalescent COVID-19. CDR3s leave out the opening cysteine and the closing phenylalanine or tryptophan. A D gene is named only where the DNA matches it firmly. Size is stated for part of the rows, as once, few or many counts, or as a class when the clone is expanded.

D,J,size,V,CDR3
TRBD1,TRBJ2-1,.,TRBV9,ASSFHAGDSLV
.,TRBJ2-1,.,TRBV10-3,AISESAGPTNEQF
TRBD1,TRBJ1-1,.,TRBV27,ASRQQGAGNTEAF
TRBD1,TRBJ1-1,.,TRBV19,ASNEQGHPLTEAF
.,TRBJ1-1,.,TRBV19,ASSLSPAGLNTEAF
TRBD2,TRBJ2-3,.,TRBV3-1/TRBV3-2,ASSRTSGLRDTQY
.,TRBJ1-1,.,TRBV3-1/TRBV3-2,ASSQAGQGKRSEAF
TRBD1,TRBJ1-1,.,TRBV5-1,ASTVGTGGWNTEAF
TRBD2,TRBJ2-3,.,TRBV7-2,ASSASGAGTDTQY
.,TRBJ2-7,.,TRBV27,ASRWRDYEQY
TRBD2,TRBJ2-7,.,TRBV20-1,SASPTSGDSYEQY
.,TRBJ2-1,few,TRBV3-1/TRBV3-2,ASSQDNPGGGNEQF
TRBD1,TRBJ1-4,.,TRBV19,ASSTSRDRGGLF
TRBD1,TRBJ1-4,.,TRBV11-3,ASSTSGTGWEKLF
.,TRBJ1-5,.,TRBV10-3,AISEVGGGNQPQH